Below are 17 T cell receptor beta chains sequenced from a single sample in a study of blood T cell repertoires in COVID-19. Method: immunoSEQ multiplex PCR; TCRdb's copy keeps in-frame clones and lacks some. The data show 540,000 or so clones, with 85% to 90% seen just once and roughly 8% held by the top ten. Sequenced input: peripheral blood. The source of these receptors is a woman aged 45-59 years with COVID-19, enrolled during active disease.

V is TRBV5-1 and J is TRBJ1-3; TRBD1 matches at 7 bases. Germline CDR1 and CDR2: SGHRS and YFSETQ. With 3 bases clipped from V and 0 bases from J, the junction kept 6 bases outside the gene matches. The CDR3 covers 16 residues. In DNA, the CDR3 is TGCGCCAGCAGCTGGGACAGCCGCGTCTCTGGAAACACCATATATTTT. It encodes CASSWDSRVSGNTIYF.

The chain links TRBV27 to TRBJ2-3, with D perhaps TRBD2 (5 bases). CDR3 length: 17 residues. CDR1 is MNHEY and CDR2 is SMNVEV in the germline V gene (reference sequence). The germline V and J ends were trimmed by 6 bases and 0 bases, with 19 bases remaining between them. The CDR3 nucleotides read TGTGCCAGCAGCTCTGGGTGGGAGCTGACTAGCACAGATACGCAGTATTTT. Its protein is CASSSGWELTSTDTQYF.

The gene calls are TRBV11-3 and TRBJ1-1; 7 bases align to TRBD1. V was clipped by 3 bases and J by 4 bases; unmatched bases: 2. In germline, CDR1 is SGHNT, CDR2 YENEEA. The CDR3 runs to 13 residues. The DNA for the CDR3 is TGTGCCAGCAGCTTGACAGGGACCACTGAAGCTTTCTTT. It specifies CASSLTGTTEAFF.

This clone was picked up one time. The rearrangement links TRBV11-2 to TRBJ2-7; perhaps TRBD2 as D (6 bases). This CDR3 has 15 amino acids. Trimming stripped 5 bases from V and 5 bases from J, with 19 bases between. From germline, CDR1 is SGHAT and CDR2 FQNNGV. CDR3 amino acids: CASSLRAGPLDEQYF. The CDR3 region has the DNA TGTGCCAGCAGCCTACGCGCGGGACCACTTGACGAGCAGTACTTC.

V gene TRBV5-5 combines with J gene TRBJ2-1; 10 nucleotides match TRBD2. V lost 3 bases, J lost 4 bases, and 4 bases stayed unmatched. The CDR3 totals 15 residues. Germline lookup yields CDR1 SGHKS and CDR2 YYEKEE (reference sequence). CDR3 coding DNA: TGTGCCAGCAGCTCGAGCGGGGGGGTATACAATGAGCAGTTCTTC. It is translated as CASSSSGGVYNEQFF.

This clone was observed a few times. V and J are TRBV19 and TRBJ2-2, with a possible D match to TRBD1 (7 bases). Deletions cut 7 bases from V and 6 bases from J, with 15 bases between. This CDR3 is 14 amino acids long. The V gene's germline CDR1 is LNHDA and CDR2 SQIVND (reference sequence). CDR3 sequence: CASMTGRRAGELFF. The CDR3, as DNA: TGTGCCAGTATGACAGGGAGGAGGGCCGGGGAGCTGTTTTTT.

This clone was detected once. The chain carries TRBV21-1 and TRBJ1-1; the table's D gene call, TRBD1, was not cross checked with the DNA. TRBV21-1 is noted as a pseudogene. The CDR3 totals 16 residues. CDR3 nucleotides: TGTGCCAGCAGCAACTTCAAGGCAGGGGTGAACACTGAAGCTTTCTTT. Its protein is CASSNFKAGVNTEAFF.

The chain combines TRBV5-4 with TRBJ1-2, with 10 bases that match TRBD1. Germline trimming cut 0 bases from V and 4 bases from J; bases unmatched to any gene: 3. The germline CDR1 and CDR2 sequences are SGHNT and YYREEE (reference sequence). The CDR3 is 15 residues long. The CDR3 sequence: CASSLGRQGAYGYTF. The CDR3 DNA follows: TGTGCCAGCAGCTTGGGGAGACAGGGGGCCTATGGCTACACCTTC.

The CDR3 DNA reads TGTGCCAGTACCCATCTAGCGGGGGGGCCAAATACGCAGTATTTT. Protein sequence: CASTHLAGGPNTQYF. The chain recombines TRBV19 with TRBJ2-3; the match to TRBD2 covers 12 bases. V trimming: 7 bases; J trimming: 7 bases; junction bases outside the gene matches: 9. From germline, CDR1 is LNHDA and CDR2 SQIVND (reference sequence). The CDR3 is 15 amino acids. Looking up the rest from reference TRBV19 and TRBJ2-3 gives the full variable domain: DGGITQSPKYLFRKEGQNVTLSCEQNLNHDAMYWYRQDPGQGLRLIYYSQIVNDFQKGDIAEGYSVSREKKESFPLTVTSAQKNPTAFYLCASTHLAGGPNTQYFGPGTRLTVL.

The chain recombines TRBV9 with TRBJ2-7; 7 positions match TRBD1. The V and J ends lost 0 bases and 5 bases, in that order; junction bases with no gene match: 14. Germline V gives CDR1 SGDLS, CDR2 YYNGEE. This CDR3 is 17 amino acids long. CDR3 coding DNA: TGTGCCAGCAGCGTAGATCCGCAGACAGGGAACGGCAACGAGCAGTACTTC. It codes for CASSVDPQTGNGNEQYF.

The J gene is TRBJ1-2, the V gene TRBV11-1; D gene ambiguous. Between the trimmed V and J ends, which lost 5 bases and 4 bases, there was a span of 11 bases. CDR1 is SGHAT, CDR2 FQDESV, per germline (reference sequence). The CDR3 sequence is 13 residues long. CDR3 bases: TGTGCCAGCAGCCCCGGGAGGAGCTATGGCTACACCTTC. This encodes CASSPGRSYGYTF.

The chain carries TRBV30 and TRBJ1-4; perhaps TRBD1 as D (5 bases). Germline V CDR1 and CDR2: GTSNPN, SVGIG (reference sequence). Trimming took 1 base from V and 4 from J, leaving 10 bases between them. This CDR3 region has 14 residues. CDR3 DNA sequence: TGTGCCTGGAGTGACGGGCAGGGTAATGAAAAACTGTTTTTT. Translated, it gives CAWSDGQGNEKLFF.

The chain employs TRBV29-1 and TRBJ2-1; 7 bases are a match to TRBD1. The germline CDR1 and CDR2 sequences are SQVTM and ANQGSEA. Unmatched junction bases numbered 4, after V lost 6 bases and J lost 5 bases. This CDR3 spans 12 amino acids. The CDR3 DNA is TGCAGCGTGGGGGACAGAAACAATGAGCAGTTCTTC. Protein: CSVGDRNNEQFF.

The chain joins TRBV5-6 to TRBJ1-2; TRBD1 aligns across 7 bases. This CDR3 comprises 10 residues. After removal of 4 bases from V and 10 bases from J, the junction contained 1 base not matched to a gene. Germline lookup yields CDR1 SGHDT and CDR2 YYEEEE. The CDR3 DNA reads TGTGCCAGCAGCGGACAGGTCTACACCTTC. As protein: CASSGQVYTF.

This chain joins TRBV3-1 (or the pseudogene TRBV3-2) and TRBJ1-4; 9 nucleotides agree with TRBD1. Germline V CDR1 and CDR2: LGHDT, YNNKEL (reference sequence). J was trimmed by 3 bases and V by 5 bases; bases with no gene match: 1. The CDR3 length is 14 residues. The CDR3 DNA sequence: TGTGCCAGCAGCGACAGGGGGGCTAATGAAAAACTGTTTTTT. It is translated as CASSDRGANEKLFF.

This clone has a single count. V is TRBV5-4 and J is TRBJ2-1, with TRBD2 matching over 8 bases. Germline V gene lookup returns CDR1 SGHNT and CDR2 YYREEE (reference sequence). With V trimmed by 3 bases and J by 3 bases, 5 bases remained unmatched. CDR3 size: 15 residues. DNA of the CDR3: TGTGCCAGCAGCTCTTCAGCGGGGGTCTACAATGAGCAGTTCTTC. Its translation: CASSSSAGVYNEQFF.

The chain couples TRBV6-4 to TRBJ1-1; the match to TRBD1 covers 9 bases. V shed 6 bases and J 4 bases; nucleotides not matched to a gene: 9. Germline lookup yields CDR1 MRHNA and CDR2 SNTAGT. The CDR3 contains 15 residues. The CDR3 DNA reads as TGTGCCAGCAGCGCCGGGACAGGGTTAGGCACTGAAGCTTTCTTT. It is translated as CASSAGTGLGTEAFF.